These 32 T cell receptor beta chains originate from one sample sequenced in a study of persistence of HIV-infected CD4 T cells. Cells were stimulated nonspecifically with anti-CD3/anti-CD28 magnetic beads. Sorting selected CD4+ T cells upregulating both CD40 ligand and CD69. Their antigen targets remain unknown. The immunoSEQ assay was version 4, run in survey mode. Sequencing was performed with immunoSEQ multiplex PCR; in TCRdb, only in-frame clones are kept and a portion is missing. Of approximately 45,000 clones in the sample, 75% to 90% were seen once. The starting material was CD4+ T cells sorted from PBMCs after approximately 18-hour stimulation, obtained from a patient who received antiretroviral therapy. These receptors were taken from an adult woman with HIV who was CMV-seropositive.

The J gene is TRBJ2-7, the V gene TRBV7-8, with D perhaps TRBD1 or TRBD2 (5 bases each). The CDR3 has 15 amino acids. Germline-derived CDR1 and CDR2 are SGHVS and FQNEAQ. V shed 4 bases and J shed 3 bases, with 16 bases lying between them. The CDR3 DNA follows: TGTGCCAGCAGCTCTACTGAGGGGAGAGGCTACGAGCAGTACTTC. It is translated as CASSSTEGRGYEQYF.

The chain is built from TRBV5-5 and TRBJ2-1; D not certain. Trimming removed 0 bases from V and 4 bases from J, with 5 bases in between. Germline values: CDR1 SGHKS, CDR2 YYEKEE (reference sequence). This CDR3 region has 13 residues. The CDR3 here is CASSLVWYNEQFF. For the CDR3, the DNA is TGTGCCAGCAGCTTGGTATGGTACAATGAGCAGTTCTTC.

The chain employs TRBV18 and TRBJ1-3, with a tentative D call TRBD1 (5 bases). The CDR3 totals 13 residues. Looked up from germline, CDR1 is KGHSH and CDR2 is LQKENI. Deletions cut 7 bases from V and 0 bases from J, with 7 bases between. CDR3: CASCRDSGNTIYF. The CDR3, as DNA: TGTGCCAGCTGCAGGGACTCTGGAAACACCATATATTTT.

The chain links TRBV18 to TRBJ2-7; TRBD2 aligns across 7 bases. This CDR3 is 17 amino acids long. V gave up 3 bases and J gave up 2 bases; unmatched junction bases: 13. Germline CDR1 is KGHSH and CDR2 is LQKENI. CDR3 protein: CASSPQAEGGSPYEQYF. The DNA of the CDR3 is TGTGCCAGCTCACCCCAGGCCGAGGGAGGGTCGCCCTACGAGCAGTACTTC.

The rearrangement uses TRBV5-1 and TRBJ1-1; maybe TRBD1 (5 bases). The V gene lost 4 bases and the J gene lost 9 bases, with 19 bases spanning the gap. This CDR3 comprises 14 residues. Germline CDR1 SGHRS, CDR2 YFSETQ. CDR3 coding DNA: TGCGCCAGCAGCAGGGACCAGCGGACGGGACAAGCTTTCTTT. As protein: CASSRDQRTGQAFF.

This rearrangement joins TRBV5-4 to TRBJ2-7; TRBD2 is a possible D gene (6 bases). The CDR3 extends over 14 amino acids. CDR1 and CDR2 (germline): SGHNT, YYREEE (reference sequence). Trimming removed 4 bases at V and 3 bases at J, with 14 bases between. CDR3 in DNA: TGTGCCAGCAGCCCCCGGGACTCTAGCTACGAGCAGTACTTC. This sequence encodes CASSPRDSSYEQYF.

This CDR3 is CASSSGAQETQYF. The CDR3 DNA is TGCGCCAGCAGCTCGGGAGCCCAAGAGACCCAGTACTTC. This rearrangement joins TRBV5-1 to TRBJ2-5; maybe TRBD2 (6 bases). The CDR3 is 13 residues long. Germline lookup yields CDR1 SGHRS and CDR2 YFSETQ. Trimming took off 3 bases at V and 1 base at J, with 7 bases between the two ends.

The V gene is TRBV6-6, the J gene TRBJ2-7; unclear D gene. Germline V CDR1 and CDR2: MNHNY, SVGAGI (reference sequence). The CDR3 has 10 residues. The V and J ends lost 2 bases and 12 bases respectively, with 8 bases between them. CDR3 sequence reads: CASSYTFWYF. DNA for the CDR3: TGTGCCAGCAGTTACACATTTTGGTACTTC.

The CDR3, as DNA: TGTGCCAGTACACAGGGATCCGATTCACCCCTCCACTTT. Translating it yields CASTQGSDSPLHF. The V and J genes are TRBV6-5 and TRBJ1-6, with D perhaps TRBD1 (6 bases). The CDR3 has 13 amino acids. CDR1 and CDR2 from the germline V gene are MNHEY and SVGAGI. V was trimmed by 9 bases and J by 8 bases, leaving 14 bases between them.

The chain joins TRBV12-3 or TRBV12-4 to TRBJ2-1; the match to TRBD1 covers 8 bases. Trimming removed 6 bases from V and 3 bases from J; junction bases left unmatched: 1. CDR3 length: 13 amino acids. CDR3 region: CASRDRDYNEQFF. For the CDR3, the DNA is TGTGCCAGCAGGGACAGGGACTACAATGAGCAGTTCTTC.

V and J are TRBV24-1 and TRBJ1-1; D gene ambiguous. The CDR3 length is 14 residues. CDR1 KGHDR and CDR2 SFDVKD come from the germline V gene. V dropped 6 bases and J dropped 10 bases, with 20 bases sitting between them. The CDR3 here is CATSSNPLTSGAFF. The CDR3 DNA reads TGTGCCACCAGTTCCAACCCGCTGACAAGTGGAGCTTTCTTT.

The chain carries TRBV7-3 and TRBJ1-2; 7 bases are a match to TRBD1. The CDR3 is made up of 12 amino acids. CDR1 SGHTA and CDR2 FQGTGA come from the germline V gene. The J segment lost 10 bases and the V segment lost 4 bases, leaving 6 bases of the junction unmatched. The CDR3 is CASSSTGTDYTF. The CDR3 bases are TGTGCCAGCAGCTCAACCGGGACAGACTACACCTTC.

The V gene is TRBV11-3, the J gene TRBJ2-7; 7 bases are shared with TRBD1. This CDR3 comprises 13 residues. CDR1 and CDR2 (germline): SGHNT, YENEEA. V dropped 8 bases and J dropped 2; count of bases not matched to a gene: 6. This CDR3 reads CASGTGQPYEQYF. CDR3 nucleotide sequence: TGTGCCAGCGGAACGGGACAGCCCTACGAGCAGTACTTC.

V usage is TRBV2 and J usage is TRBJ2-3; 8 bases fit TRBD1. CDR1 and CDR2 from the germline V gene are SNHLY and FYNNEI. Germline trimming cut 5 bases from V and 7 bases from J; bases unmatched to any gene: 5. The CDR3 covers 13 residues. For the CDR3, the DNA is TGTGCCAGCAGTCCCGGACAGGGAAATACGCAGTATTTT. Translation: CASSPGQGNTQYF.

This chain joins TRBV29-1 and TRBJ2-3; tentative D call: TRBD1 (6 bases). The CDR3 consists of 16 residues. V was trimmed by 6 bases and J by 6 bases, leaving 25 bases between them. Germline CDR1 is SQVTM and CDR2 is ANQGSEA. This CDR3 is CSVPRGRTPPVDTQYF. The CDR3 region has the DNA TGCAGCGTCCCCAGGGGTCGGACCCCCCCCGTGGATACGCAGTATTTT.

V usage is TRBV3-1 (or the pseudogene TRBV3-2) and J usage is TRBJ1-1; no reliable D call. The germline V gene encodes CDR1 LGHDT and CDR2 YNNKEL (reference sequence). The CDR3 is made up of 13 amino acids. V lost 1 base and J lost 0, with 3 bases in between. The CDR3 reads CASSQGLNTEAFF. The CDR3 DNA is TGTGCCAGCAGCCAAGGACTGAACACTGAAGCTTTCTTT.

There are a few counts of this clone. This chain joins TRBV18 and TRBJ2-7; D may match TRBD1 or TRBD2 (7 bases each). Looked up from germline, CDR1 is KGHSH and CDR2 is LQKENI. V gave up 6 bases and J gave up 2 bases, with 17 bases separating them. The CDR3 covers 15 residues. The CDR3 region is CASSQRQGGTYEQYF. The CDR3 DNA follows: TGTGCCAGCTCGCAAAGACAGGGAGGGACCTACGAGCAGTACTTC.

The chain combines TRBV10-3 with TRBJ2-7, with 7 bases that match TRBD1. The CDR3 has 15 residues. Germline trimming cut 0 bases from V and 4 bases from J; bases unmatched to any gene: 6. Germline loops: CDR1 ENHRY, CDR2 SYGVKD. The CDR3 protein is CAISESAGGVYEQYF. CDR3 sequence (DNA): TGTGCCATCAGTGAGTCGGCAGGGGGTGTATACGAGCAGTACTTC.

This clone appeared a single time. The chain combines TRBV5-1 with TRBJ1-6, with 9 bases matching TRBD1. CDR3 size: 15 residues. Losses at the gene ends were 0 bases for V and 9 bases for J; bases not matched to a gene: 4. CDR1 is SGHRS, CDR2 YFSETQ, per germline. The CDR3 DNA sequence: TGCGCCAGCAGCTTGGATACAGGGGGCGGTTCACCCCTCCACTTT. Residues: CASSLDTGGGSPLHF.

This chain joins TRBV30 and TRBJ1-4; 9 nucleotides agree with TRBD1. V trimming: 3 bases; J trimming: 4 bases; junction bases outside the gene matches: 6. Germline V lookup: CDR1 GTSNPN, CDR2 SVGIG (reference sequence). The CDR3 contains 15 residues. The CDR3 loop reads CAWSAGTGFNEKLFF. CDR3 DNA: TGTGCCTGGAGCGCTGGGACAGGGTTTAATGAAAAACTGTTTTTT.

The J gene is TRBJ2-3, the V gene TRBV12-3 or TRBV12-4, with 7 bases fitting TRBD2. There are 13 residues in the CDR3. The J segment lost 3 bases and the V segment lost 7 bases, leaving 4 bases of the junction unmatched. Here the CDR3 reads CASIAGVTDTQYF. The CDR3 region has the DNA TGTGCCAGCATCGCGGGAGTTACAGATACGCAGTATTTT.

The CDR3 is CASSEYKGVGNQPQHF. The CDR3 nucleotides are TGTGCCAGCAGTGAATATAAGGGAGTGGGGAACCAGCCCCAGCATTTT. J is TRBJ1-5 and V is TRBV6-1, with no clear D. Germline CDR1 and CDR2: MNHNS and SASEGT. V was trimmed by 2 bases and J by 7 bases, leaving 18 bases between them. This CDR3 has 16 amino acids.

The chain carries TRBV6-2 or TRBV6-3 and TRBJ2-6; 11 positions match TRBD1. This CDR3 is 17 amino acids long. The V and J ends lost 4 bases and 2 bases, in that order; junction bases with no gene match: 4. The germline CDR1 and CDR2 sequences are MNHEY and SVGEGT. The CDR3, as DNA: TGTGCCAGCAGTTCACGGACAGGGGGCGCTGGGGCCAACGTCCTGACTTTC. Encoded protein: CASSSRTGGAGANVLTF.

The V gene is TRBV14, the J gene TRBJ2-4; D tentatively fits TRBD1 or TRBD2 (5 bases each). CDR1 and CDR2 (germline): SGHDN, FVKESK. The CDR3 is made up of 15 amino acids. V shed 5 bases and J shed 6 bases, with 17 bases lying between them. CDR3 residues: CASSILGTQGNIQYF. As DNA, the CDR3 is TGTGCCAGCAGCATCCTAGGGACCCAAGGAAACATTCAGTACTTC.

The chain joins TRBV3-1 (or the pseudogene TRBV3-2) to TRBJ1-1; no definite D call. With 2 bases removed from V and 1 base from J, the gap between germline ends came to 14 bases. CDR1 LGHDT and CDR2 YNNKEL come from the germline V gene (reference sequence). CDR3 length: 16 amino acids. The CDR3 is CASSQMGTFTNTEAFF. In nucleotides, the CDR3 is TGTGCCAGCAGCCAAATGGGTACCTTTACGAACACTGAAGCTTTCTTT.

The gene calls are TRBV2 and TRBJ1-5; D ambiguous. CDR3 size: 15 residues. Germline assignment: CDR1 SNHLY and CDR2 FYNNEI. V lost 4 bases and J lost 3, with 13 bases in between. The CDR3 loop is CASSGFLQTNQPQHF. CDR3 coding DNA: TGTGCCAGCAGTGGGTTCCTACAGACCAATCAGCCCCAGCATTTT.

J is TRBJ2-1 and V is TRBV4-1, with 10 bases that match TRBD2. The germline V gene has CDR1 MGHRA and CDR2 YSYEKL. CDR3 length: 16 residues. The junction had 7 bases not matched to a gene; V was cut back by 3 bases and J by 5 bases. CDR3 nucleotide sequence: TGCGCCAGCAGCCACGAAAGGACTAGCGGACACAATGAGCAGTTCTTC. As protein: CASSHERTSGHNEQFF.

The chain employs TRBV25-1 and TRBJ1-6, with D possibly being TRBD1 (6 bases). The CDR3 has 16 amino acids. V was shortened by 0 bases and J by 9 bases, with 15 bases between the two germline ends. Germline-derived CDR1 and CDR2 are MGHDK and SYGVNS. The CDR3 nucleotides are TGTGCCAGCAGTGAATATCGGGGCAGGGGTAGTTCACCCCTCCACTTT. Translating it yields CASSEYRGRGSSPLHF.

The chain carries TRBV11-3 and TRBJ2-7, with D possibly TRBD2 on 6 matching bases. Trimming cost V 1 base and J 3 bases, with 19 bases left between them. Germline CDR1 SGHNT, CDR2 YENEEA. This CDR3 spans 17 amino acids. The CDR3 loop reads CASSLVYTGGGFYEQYF. The CDR3 DNA reads TGTGCCAGCAGCTTAGTATACACCGGTGGAGGGTTCTACGAGCAGTACTTC.

The chain links TRBV6-4 to TRBJ2-3; 7 bases align to TRBD2. CDR1 is MRHNA and CDR2 is SNTAGT in the germline V gene. The V segment lost 8 bases and the J segment 1 base; nucleotides outside the gene matches: 21. The CDR3 covers 19 residues. The CDR3 region is CASGHWTSPSPRGTDTQYF. In nucleotides, the CDR3 is TGTGCCAGCGGCCACTGGACTAGTCCATCCCCGAGGGGCACAGATACGCAGTATTTT.

The chain links TRBV7-9 to TRBJ1-3, with no clear D. The germline V gene encodes CDR1 SEHNR and CDR2 FQNEAQ (reference sequence). V lost 5 bases and J lost 0, with 11 bases in between. This CDR3 is 15 amino acids long. CDR3 in DNA: TGTGCCAGCAGCCCCCCCTCTGGCTCTGGAAACACCATATATTTT. Encoded protein: CASSPPSGSGNTIYF.

This chain connects TRBV5-1 to TRBJ2-1; the match to TRBD2 covers 14 bases. CDR1 and CDR2 from the germline V gene are SGHRS and YFSETQ. J was trimmed by 5 bases and V by 4 bases; bases with no gene match: 8. CDR3 size: 17 residues. The DNA of the CDR3 is TGCGCCAGCAGCGCCAGACTAGCGGGAGGGCGAGACAATGAGCAGTTCTTC. Amino acid sequence: CASSARLAGGRDNEQFF.